The 5 T cell receptor beta chains in this list originate from one sample, sequenced in a study of T cells after yellow fever vaccination. In TCRdb, the 5' RACE reads were re-called with MiXCR into one record per CDR3 protein. Of some 320,000 distinct CDR3 sequences listed, 4.1% were seen once; the top ten hold about 22%. The sequences come from PBMCs, collected 5 days after the yellow fever booster vaccination. Source of these receptors: a man aged 18 to 29 who received the YFV17D yellow fever vaccine.

The chain is built from TRBV21-1 and TRBJ1-1; TRBD1, as called in the table, went unchecked against the DNA. TRBV21-1 is listed as a pseudogene. The CDR3 runs 12 residues. CDR3 DNA: TGTGCCAGCAGCAAAGGGAACAGGGAGACTTTCTTT. It codes for CASSKGNRETFF.

This clonotype was seen at least ten times. This sequence joins TRBV3-1 and TRBJ2-7; D is ambiguous. V was trimmed by 4 bases and J by 6 bases, leaving 22 bases between them. Germline V lookup: CDR1 LGHDT, CDR2 YNNKEL (reference sequence). CDR3 length: 16 residues. The CDR3 spells CASSPFGGRMAIEQYF. As DNA, the CDR3 is TGTGCCAGCAGCCCTTTCGGCGGCAGGATGGCCATCGAGCAGTACTTC.

The CDR3 spells CSVEAENTEAFF. Written as DNA, the CDR3 is TGCAGCGTTGAAGCAGAGAACACTGAAGCTTTCTTT. V and J are TRBV29-1 and TRBJ1-1, with D unclear. CDR3 length: 12 residues. Looked up from germline, CDR1 is SQVTM and CDR2 is ANQGSEA. Trimming stripped 1 base from V and 1 base from J, with 4 bases between. Complete variable domain (other parts from reference TRBV29-1 and TRBJ1-1): SAVISQKPSRDICQRGTSLTIQCQVDSQVTMMFWYRQQPGQSLTLIATANQGSEATYESGFVIDKFPISRPNLTFSTLTVSNMSPEDSSIYLCSVEAENTEAFFGQGTRLTVV.

V and J are TRBV18 and TRBJ2-3, with TRBD2 matching over 8 bases. This CDR3 is built from 16 residues. The trim removed 2 bases at V and 0 bases at J, leaving 4 bases unmatched. From germline, CDR1 is KGHSH and CDR2 LQKENI. The CDR3 DNA reads as TGTGCCAGCTCACCAATTCGGGGGGGGAGCACAGATACGCAGTATTTT. Residues: CASSPIRGGSTDTQYF.

This chain links TRBV10-3 with TRBJ2-1; D not certain. The CDR3 extends over 13 amino acids. With 2 bases removed from V and 9 bases from J, the gap between germline ends came to 11 bases. From germline, CDR1 is ENHRY and CDR2 SYGVKD. The CDR3 coding sequence is TGTGCCATCAGTGAGAAGAGACCAGGTGAGCAGTTCTTC. Translating gives CAISEKRPGEQFF.